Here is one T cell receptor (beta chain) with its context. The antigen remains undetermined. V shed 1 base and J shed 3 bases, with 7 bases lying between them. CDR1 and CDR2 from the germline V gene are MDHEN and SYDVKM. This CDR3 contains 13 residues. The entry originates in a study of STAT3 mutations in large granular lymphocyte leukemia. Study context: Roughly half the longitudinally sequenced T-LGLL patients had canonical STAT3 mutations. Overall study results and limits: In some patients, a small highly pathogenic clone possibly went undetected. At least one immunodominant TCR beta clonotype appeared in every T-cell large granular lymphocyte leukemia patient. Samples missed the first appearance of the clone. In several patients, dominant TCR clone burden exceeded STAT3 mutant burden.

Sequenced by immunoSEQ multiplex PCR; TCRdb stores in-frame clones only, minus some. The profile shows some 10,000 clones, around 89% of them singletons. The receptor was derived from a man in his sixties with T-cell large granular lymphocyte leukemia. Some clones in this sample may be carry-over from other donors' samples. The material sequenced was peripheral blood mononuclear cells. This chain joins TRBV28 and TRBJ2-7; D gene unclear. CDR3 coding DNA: TGTGCCAGCAGTTTATATAGGAACTACGAGCAGTACTTC. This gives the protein CASSLYRNYEQYF.